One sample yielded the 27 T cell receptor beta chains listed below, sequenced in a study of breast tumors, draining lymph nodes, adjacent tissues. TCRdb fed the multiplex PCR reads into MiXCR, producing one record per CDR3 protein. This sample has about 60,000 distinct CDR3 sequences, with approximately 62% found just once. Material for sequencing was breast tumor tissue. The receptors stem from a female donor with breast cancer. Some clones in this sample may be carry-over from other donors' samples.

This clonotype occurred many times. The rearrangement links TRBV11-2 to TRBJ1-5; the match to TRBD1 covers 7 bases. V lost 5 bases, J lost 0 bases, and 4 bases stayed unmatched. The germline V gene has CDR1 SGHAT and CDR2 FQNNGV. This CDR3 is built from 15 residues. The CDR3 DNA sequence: TGTGCCAGCAGCCCCCGGACAGGTAGCAATCAGCCCCAGCATTTT. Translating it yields CASSPRTGSNQPQHF.

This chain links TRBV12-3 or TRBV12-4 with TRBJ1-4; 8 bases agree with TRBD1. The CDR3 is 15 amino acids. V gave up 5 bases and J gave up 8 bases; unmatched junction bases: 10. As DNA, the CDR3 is TGTGCCAGCAGTCCAAGACAGGGGTGGGACGAAAAACTGTTTTTT. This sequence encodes CASSPRQGWDEKLFF.

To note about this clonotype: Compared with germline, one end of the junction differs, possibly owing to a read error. The CDR3 spells CASRQQGTDAQYF. CDR3 nucleotides: TGTGCCAGCAGGCAGCAGGGCACAGATGCGCAGTATTTT. The chain joins TRBV2 to TRBJ2-3, with D possibly matching TRBD1 (5 bases). There are 13 residues in the CDR3. Germline CDR1 SNHLY, CDR2 FYNNEI.

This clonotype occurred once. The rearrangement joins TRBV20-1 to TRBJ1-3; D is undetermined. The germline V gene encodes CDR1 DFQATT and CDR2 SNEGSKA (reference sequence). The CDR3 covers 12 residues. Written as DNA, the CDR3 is TGCAGCGTTGAGCTCTCTGGAAACACCATATATTTT. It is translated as CSVELSGNTIYF.

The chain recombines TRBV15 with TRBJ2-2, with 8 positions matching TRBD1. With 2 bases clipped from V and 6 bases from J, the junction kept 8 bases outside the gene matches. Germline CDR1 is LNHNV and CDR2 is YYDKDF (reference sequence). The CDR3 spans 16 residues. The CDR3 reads CATSRHPGQDPGELFF. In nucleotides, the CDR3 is TGTGCCACCAGCAGACATCCGGGACAGGACCCCGGGGAGCTGTTTTTT.

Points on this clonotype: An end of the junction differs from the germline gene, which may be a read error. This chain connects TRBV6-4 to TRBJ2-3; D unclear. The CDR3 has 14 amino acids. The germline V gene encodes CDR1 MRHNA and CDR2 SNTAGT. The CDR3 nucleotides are TGTGCCAGCAGCGTCGGTGAAAGCACAAATACGCAGTATTTT. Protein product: CASSVGESTNTQYF.

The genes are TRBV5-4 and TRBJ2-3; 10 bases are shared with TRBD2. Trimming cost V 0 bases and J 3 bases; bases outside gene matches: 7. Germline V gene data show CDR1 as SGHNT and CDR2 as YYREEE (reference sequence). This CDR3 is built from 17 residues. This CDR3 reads CASSLALAGGTTDTQYF. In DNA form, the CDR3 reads TGTGCCAGCAGCTTGGCCTTAGCGGGGGGTACAACAGATACGCAGTATTTT.

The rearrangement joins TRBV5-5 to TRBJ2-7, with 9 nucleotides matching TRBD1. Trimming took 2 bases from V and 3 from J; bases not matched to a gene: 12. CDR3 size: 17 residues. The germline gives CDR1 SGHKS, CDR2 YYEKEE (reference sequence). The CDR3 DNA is TGTGCCAGCAGCTTCTACTCACCGGGACAGGGTATCTACGAGCAGTACTTC. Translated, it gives CASSFYSPGQGIYEQYF.

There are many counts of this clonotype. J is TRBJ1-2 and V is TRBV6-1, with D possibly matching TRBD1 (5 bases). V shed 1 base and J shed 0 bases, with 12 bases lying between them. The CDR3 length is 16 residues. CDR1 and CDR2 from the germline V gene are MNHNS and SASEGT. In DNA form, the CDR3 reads TGTGCCAGCAGTGAAGATTGGGAAGGGGCTAACTATGGCTACACCTTC. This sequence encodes CASSEDWEGANYGYTF.

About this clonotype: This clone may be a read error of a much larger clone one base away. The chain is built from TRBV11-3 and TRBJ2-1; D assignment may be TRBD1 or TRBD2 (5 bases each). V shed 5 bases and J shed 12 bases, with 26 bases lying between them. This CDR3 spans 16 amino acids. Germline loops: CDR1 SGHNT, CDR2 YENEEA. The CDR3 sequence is CASSTSGTPVNRVQFF. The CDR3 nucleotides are TGTGCCAGCAGCACATCCGGGACCCCCGTCAATCGGGTGCAGTTCTTC.

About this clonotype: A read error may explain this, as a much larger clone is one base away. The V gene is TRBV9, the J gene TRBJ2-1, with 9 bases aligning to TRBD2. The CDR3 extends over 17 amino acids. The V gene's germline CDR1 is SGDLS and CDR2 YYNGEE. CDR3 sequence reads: CASSVSASGGLYTEQFF. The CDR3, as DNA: TGTGCCAGCAGCGTAAGTGCAAGCGGGGGGTTATACACTGAGCAGTTCTTC.

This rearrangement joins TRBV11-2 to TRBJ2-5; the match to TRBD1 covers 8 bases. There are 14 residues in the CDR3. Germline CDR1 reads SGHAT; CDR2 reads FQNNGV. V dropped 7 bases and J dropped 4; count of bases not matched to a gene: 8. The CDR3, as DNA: TGTGCCAGCATCCCAGGGGGCACACCAGAGACCCAGTACTTC. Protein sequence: CASIPGGTPETQYF.

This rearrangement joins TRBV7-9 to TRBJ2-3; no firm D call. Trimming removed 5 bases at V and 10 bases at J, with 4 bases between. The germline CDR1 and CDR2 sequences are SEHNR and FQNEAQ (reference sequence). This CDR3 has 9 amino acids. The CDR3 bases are TGTGCCAGCAGCGGATCGCAGTATTTT. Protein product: CASSGSQYF.

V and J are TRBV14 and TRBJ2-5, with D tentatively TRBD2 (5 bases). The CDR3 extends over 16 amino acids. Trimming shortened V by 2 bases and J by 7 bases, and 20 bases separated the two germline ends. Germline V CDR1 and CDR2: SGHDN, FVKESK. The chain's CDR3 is CASSQPPSRGKGTQYF. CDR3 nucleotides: TGTGCCAGCAGCCAACCCCCGTCTCGGGGTAAAGGGACCCAGTACTTC.

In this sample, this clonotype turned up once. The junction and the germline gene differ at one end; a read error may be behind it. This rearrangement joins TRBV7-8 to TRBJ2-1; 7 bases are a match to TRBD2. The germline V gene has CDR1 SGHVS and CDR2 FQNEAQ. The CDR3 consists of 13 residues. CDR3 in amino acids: CASSTGLYNEQLF. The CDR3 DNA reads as TGCGCCAGCAGCACGGGACTATACAATGAGCAGCTCTTC.

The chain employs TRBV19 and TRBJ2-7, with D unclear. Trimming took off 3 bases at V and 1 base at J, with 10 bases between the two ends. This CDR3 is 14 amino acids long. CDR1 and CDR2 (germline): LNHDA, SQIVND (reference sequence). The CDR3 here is CASSIRVQSYEQYF. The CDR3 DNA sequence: TGTGCCAGTAGTATTCGAGTCCAGTCCTACGAGCAGTACTTC.

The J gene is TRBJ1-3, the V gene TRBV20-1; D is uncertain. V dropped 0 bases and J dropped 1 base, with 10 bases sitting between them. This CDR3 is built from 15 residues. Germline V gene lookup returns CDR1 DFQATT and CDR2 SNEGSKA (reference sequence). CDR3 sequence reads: CSARDRAGSGNTIYF. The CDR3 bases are TGCAGTGCTAGAGATCGGGCAGGTTCTGGAAACACCATATATTTT.

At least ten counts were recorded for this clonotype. CDR3 loop: CASSPVAGGELFF. The CDR3 DNA reads TGTGCCAGCTCACCAGTCGCAGGTGGGGAGCTGTTTTTT. The chain couples TRBV18 to TRBJ2-2; D remains unclear. In germline, CDR1 is KGHSH, CDR2 LQKENI. Trimming removed 2 bases from V and 8 bases from J, with 9 bases in between. The CDR3 is 13 amino acids.

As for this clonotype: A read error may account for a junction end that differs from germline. This chain's CDR3 is CSASNGANLLTF. CDR3 nucleotide sequence: TGCAGTGCTTCCAATGGGGCCAACCTCCTGACTTTC. V is TRBV20-1 and J is TRBJ2-6; D is perhaps TRBD1 (5 bases). Germline CDR1 reads DFQATT; CDR2 reads SNEGSKA (reference sequence). The CDR3 runs 12 residues.

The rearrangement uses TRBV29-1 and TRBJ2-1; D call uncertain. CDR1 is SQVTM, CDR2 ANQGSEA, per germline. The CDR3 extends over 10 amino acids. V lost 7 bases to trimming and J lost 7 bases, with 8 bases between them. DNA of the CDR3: TGCAGCGCAAAAAATAATGAGCAGTTCTTC. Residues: CSAKNNEQFF.

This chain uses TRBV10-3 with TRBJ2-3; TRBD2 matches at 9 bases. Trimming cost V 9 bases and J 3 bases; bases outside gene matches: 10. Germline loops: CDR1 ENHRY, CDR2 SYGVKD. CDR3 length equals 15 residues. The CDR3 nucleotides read TGTGCCATTAGTCTGCTAGCGGGATCAACAGATACGCAGTATTTT. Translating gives CAISLLAGSTDTQYF.

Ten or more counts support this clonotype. The DNA of the CDR3 is TGTGCCAGTAACCCGACAGGGTTCACTGAAGCTTTCTTT. Amino acid sequence: CASNPTGFTEAFF. This chain links TRBV19 with TRBJ1-1; TRBD1 agrees at 7 bases. V lost 7 bases and J lost 4; bases outside the gene matches: 6. Germline CDR1 is LNHDA and CDR2 is SQIVND (reference sequence). CDR3 size: 13 residues.

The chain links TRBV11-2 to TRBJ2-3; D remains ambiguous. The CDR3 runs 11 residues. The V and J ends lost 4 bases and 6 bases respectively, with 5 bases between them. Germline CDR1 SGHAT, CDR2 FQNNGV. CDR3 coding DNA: TGTGCCAGCAGCTACGGGGATACGCAGTATTTT. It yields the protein CASSYGDTQYF.

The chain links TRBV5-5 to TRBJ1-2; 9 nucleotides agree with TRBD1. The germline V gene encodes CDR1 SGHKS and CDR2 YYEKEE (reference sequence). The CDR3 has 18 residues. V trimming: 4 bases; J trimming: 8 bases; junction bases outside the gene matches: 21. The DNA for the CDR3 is TGTGCCAGCAGCCCATCAGCTCCGGGACAGGGACTTGGCCTAGGCTACACCTTC. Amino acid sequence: CASSPSAPGQGLGLGYTF.

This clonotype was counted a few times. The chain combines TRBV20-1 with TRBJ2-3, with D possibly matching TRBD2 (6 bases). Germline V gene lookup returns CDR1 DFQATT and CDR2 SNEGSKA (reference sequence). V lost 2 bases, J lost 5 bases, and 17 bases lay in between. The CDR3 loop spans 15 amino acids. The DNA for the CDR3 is TGCAGTGCTAGACTGTGGGACTCTAGGGGAGATACGCAGTATTTT. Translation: CSARLWDSRGDTQYF.

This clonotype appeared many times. The CDR3 region is CSARVRRKANQPQHF. The CDR3 bases are TGCAGTGCTAGAGTTCGACGGAAGGCCAATCAGCCCCAGCATTTT. The chain links TRBV20-1 to TRBJ1-5; D remains unclear. Deletions cut 1 base from V and 3 bases from J, with 13 bases between. The length of the CDR3 is 15 residues. CDR1 and CDR2 (germline): DFQATT, SNEGSKA (reference sequence).

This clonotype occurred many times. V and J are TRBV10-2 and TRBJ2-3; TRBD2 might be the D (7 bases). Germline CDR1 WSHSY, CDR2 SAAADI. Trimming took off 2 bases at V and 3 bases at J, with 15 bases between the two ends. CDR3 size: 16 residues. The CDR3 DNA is TGCGCCAGCAGTGAGATCACGGGGGGCAGAACAGATACGCAGTATTTT. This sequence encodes CASSEITGGRTDTQYF.